What follows are 25 T cell receptor beta chains derived from one specimen sequenced in a study of cytomegalovirus exposure and HLA in healthy donors. The primer mix had 60 Vbeta and 13 Jbeta primers. Using immunoSEQ multiplex PCR, the repertoire was profiled, and TCRdb retains in-frame clones only, with some absent. The sample comprises fewer than 150,000 clones, around 79% of which are singletons, and roughly 2.8% rests with the top ten. Specimen: PBMCs. Every receptor here comes from a male donor in good health and CMV-seronegative.

This clone was counted once. The chain uses TRBV7-8 and TRBJ2-7, with D hard to call. The CDR3 consists of 16 residues. The germline gives CDR1 SGHVS, CDR2 FQNEAQ. V was shortened by 5 bases and J by 0 bases, with 17 bases between the two germline ends. CDR3 sequence reads: CASSLESWASSYEQYF. The CDR3 nucleotides read TGTGCCAGCAGCCTTGAATCGTGGGCCAGCTCCTACGAGCAGTACTTC.

V gene TRBV6-5 combines with J gene TRBJ2-7, with D possibly TRBD1 on 5 matching bases. CDR1 is MNHEY and CDR2 is SVGAGI in the germline V gene. CDR3 length equals 14 residues. V shed 5 bases and J shed 4 bases, with 15 bases lying between them. Here the CDR3 reads CASSTDTFLYEQYF. DNA for the CDR3: TGTGCCAGCAGTACGGACACCTTTCTTTACGAGCAGTACTTC.

This clone is a singleton in its sample. The CDR3: CASISGGNTGELFF. The CDR3 DNA reads TGTGCCAGTATTAGCGGGGGCAACACCGGGGAGCTGTTTTTT. V gene TRBV19 combines with J gene TRBJ2-2; 9 bases align to TRBD2. CDR3 length: 14 amino acids. Trimming removed 7 bases from V and 2 bases from J; junction bases left unmatched: 2. Germline V gene sequence: CDR1 LNHDA, CDR2 SQIVND (reference sequence).

The V and J genes are TRBV7-8 and TRBJ1-5; 10 nucleotides align to TRBD1. V shed 1 base, J shed 2 bases, and the junction held 2 bases outside the gene matches. This CDR3 has 16 amino acids. Germline V CDR1 and CDR2: SGHVS, FQNEAQ. DNA for the CDR3: TGTGCCAGCAGCTTAGACGGGACAGGGGGCAATCAGCCCCAGCATTTT. Its translation: CASSLDGTGGNQPQHF.

V usage is TRBV2 and J usage is TRBJ2-1; TRBD2 agrees at 9 bases. The CDR3 has 14 amino acids. The V and J ends lost 4 bases and 5 bases, in that order; junction bases with no gene match: 3. Germline CDR1 and CDR2: SNHLY and FYNNEI. CDR3 protein: CASSASGGNNEQFF. DNA for the CDR3: TGTGCCAGCAGTGCCAGCGGGGGGAACAATGAGCAGTTCTTC.

The chain is built from TRBV5-1 and TRBJ2-7; D uncertain. CDR3 length: 13 amino acids. Germline V CDR1 and CDR2: SGHRS, YFSETQ. Trimming shortened V by 4 bases and J by 3 bases, and 11 bases separated the two germline ends. This CDR3 reads CASSRLQNYEQYF. In DNA, the CDR3 is TGCGCCAGCAGCCGCCTCCAGAACTACGAGCAGTACTTC.

The genes are TRBV5-4 and TRBJ2-1, with 9 bases identical to TRBD1. J was trimmed by 0 bases and V by 4 bases; bases with no gene match: 8. CDR3 length equals 17 residues. Germline V CDR1 and CDR2: SGHNT, YYREEE (reference sequence). The CDR3 protein is CASSTHRDRDSYNEQFF. CDR3 nucleotide sequence: TGTGCCAGCAGCACCCACCGGGACAGGGACTCCTACAATGAGCAGTTCTTC.

The chain recombines TRBV18 with TRBJ2-1; 12 bases match TRBD2. This CDR3 contains 15 residues. After removal of 3 bases from V and 7 bases from J, the junction contained 4 bases not matched to a gene. Germline V gene data show CDR1 as KGHSH and CDR2 as LQKENI. CDR3 sequence reads: CASSPLAGGQNEQFF. In DNA, the CDR3 is TGTGCCAGCTCACCTCTAGCGGGAGGGCAAAATGAGCAGTTCTTC.

J is TRBJ1-2 and V is TRBV15; possible D gene TRBD1, 6 bases. There are 14 residues in the CDR3. Trimming removed 3 bases at V and 7 bases at J, with 15 bases between. Germline values: CDR1 LNHNV, CDR2 YYDKDF (reference sequence). The CDR3 DNA reads TGTGCCACCAGCAGCATAAGGGGGTTAACTGGCTACACCTTC. This translates into CATSSIRGLTGYTF.

V and J are TRBV30 and TRBJ2-2, with 8 bases fitting TRBD1. Germline V gene data show CDR1 as GTSNPN and CDR2 as SVGIG (reference sequence). The CDR3 extends over 17 amino acids. V was pared by 2 bases and J by 4 bases, with 12 bases of the junction left unmatched. DNA of the CDR3: TGTGCCTGGAGTAGTTTTCGACAGGGGCGATCCACCGGGGAGCTGTTTTTT. It encodes CAWSSFRQGRSTGELFF. Supplemented by reference TRBV30 and TRBJ2-2, the full variable domain reads SQTIHQWPATLVQPVGSPLSLECTVEGTSNPNLYWYRQAAGRGLQLLFYSVGIGQISSEVPQNLSASRPQDRQFILSSKKLLLSDSGFYLCAWSSFRQGRSTGELFFGEGSRLTVL.

This chain links TRBV27 with TRBJ1-3, with D possibly being TRBD1 (5 bases). CDR1 and CDR2 (germline): MNHEY, SMNVEV (reference sequence). Between the trimmed V and J ends, which lost 6 bases and 9 bases, there was a span of 18 bases. This CDR3 has 14 residues. CDR3 sequence (DNA): TGTGCCAGCAGCCCGGGGAGGGGTGGGGGCACCATATATTTT. Protein sequence: CASSPGRGGGTIYF.

This clone has a handful of counts. The rearrangement links TRBV5-6 to TRBJ1-4; D remains ambiguous. The CDR3 sequence is 12 residues long. Germline-derived CDR1 and CDR2 are SGHDT and YYEEEE. Between the trimmed V and J ends, which lost 1 base and 8 bases, there was a span of 6 bases. CDR3 residues: CASSLSGEKLFF. CDR3 sequence (DNA): TGTGCCAGCAGCTTGTCTGGCGAAAAACTGTTTTTT. The whole variable domain, remainder taken from reference TRBV5-6 and TRBJ1-4, is DAGVTQSPTHLIKTRGQQVTLRCSPKSGHDTVSWYQQALGQGPQFIFQYYEEEERQRGNFPDRFSGHQFPNYSSELNVNALLLGDSALYLCASSLSGEKLFFGSGTQLSVL.

Of note for this clone: A read error may produce the germline difference seen at one junction end. The rearrangement links TRBV6-5 to TRBJ1-2, with no clear D. This CDR3 comprises 15 residues. Germline CDR1 MNHEY, CDR2 SVGAGI. The CDR3 nucleotides are TGTCCCAGCAGTTACTCTGGCGGCTTTAACTATGGCTACACCTTC. Amino acid sequence: CPSSYSGGFNYGYTF.

V gene TRBV19 combines with J gene TRBJ2-7; 7 bases map to TRBD1. The CDR3 totals 14 residues. Trimming cost V 3 bases and J 3 bases; bases outside gene matches: 5. CDR1 LNHDA and CDR2 SQIVND come from the germline V gene (reference sequence). CDR3 in amino acids: CASSIGTAFYEQYF. CDR3 coding DNA: TGTGCCAGTAGTATCGGGACAGCCTTCTACGAGCAGTACTTC.

The V call is TRBV30, the J call TRBJ2-1; D is possibly TRBD1 (6 bases). The CDR3 contains 14 residues. The germline V gene encodes CDR1 GTSNPN and CDR2 SVGIG (reference sequence). Trimming stripped 3 bases from V and 1 base from J, with 10 bases between. CDR3 sequence: CAWRQGLSYNEQFF. The CDR3 DNA sequence: TGTGCCTGGAGACAGGGTTTATCCTACAATGAGCAGTTCTTC.

The chain recombines TRBV2 with TRBJ1-2, with D perhaps matching TRBD1 (6 bases). Germline V lookup: CDR1 SNHLY, CDR2 FYNNEI. The germline V and J ends were trimmed by 6 bases and 2 bases, with 10 bases remaining between them. This CDR3 spans 13 amino acids. This CDR3 reads CASSVTGNYGYTF. CDR3 DNA sequence: TGTGCCAGCAGCGTAACAGGGAACTATGGCTACACCTTC.

This clone was recorded only once. The genes are TRBV6-5 and TRBJ1-2; D is perhaps TRBD1 (5 bases). Germline loops: CDR1 MNHEY, CDR2 SVGAGI. The CDR3 is 15 amino acids. V shed 2 bases and J shed 8 bases, with 18 bases lying between them. This CDR3 reads CASSYGYWVGEGYTF. Written as DNA, the CDR3 is TGTGCCAGCAGTTACGGATACTGGGTAGGGGAAGGCTACACCTTC.

This clone appeared a single time. The chain combines TRBV27 with TRBJ2-2; D might be TRBD1 (5 bases). The germline V and J ends were trimmed by 3 bases and 0 bases, with 8 bases remaining between them. The CDR3 is 15 amino acids. Germline CDR1 reads MNHEY; CDR2 reads SMNVEV (reference sequence). The DNA for the CDR3 is TGTGCCAGCAGTTTCAGACAGACGAACACCGGGGAGCTGTTTTTT. Translation gives CASSFRQTNTGELFF.

The gene calls are TRBV6-5 and TRBJ1-6; the D is unclear. Germline CDR1 and CDR2: MNHEY and SVGAGI. Trimming removed 0 bases at V and 6 bases at J, with 3 bases between. The CDR3 covers 13 residues. The CDR3 sequence is CASSYSSNSPLHF. The CDR3, as DNA: TGTGCCAGCAGTTACTCGAGTAATTCACCCCTCCACTTT.

This rearrangement joins TRBV27 to TRBJ2-7, with D perhaps TRBD1 (7 bases). This CDR3 is built from 16 residues. Germline V gene data show CDR1 as MNHEY and CDR2 as SMNVEV (reference sequence). With 5 bases removed from V and 1 base from J, the gap between germline ends came to 18 bases. The CDR3 DNA follows: TGTGCCAGCAGTGCTACAGGGGACTCTCTATCCTACGAGCAGTACTTC. It yields the protein CASSATGDSLSYEQYF.

This clone was found a few times. The V and J genes are TRBV6-6 and TRBJ1-3; unclear D gene. The CDR3 contains 15 residues. CDR1 MNHNY and CDR2 SVGAGI come from the germline V gene (reference sequence). Trimming pared 4 bases from V and 0 bases from J, leaving 10 bases between. The CDR3 DNA sequence: TGTGCCAGCAGTTTCTCAAGAGACTCTGGAAACACCATATATTTT. It yields the protein CASSFSRDSGNTIYF.

V usage is TRBV13 and J usage is TRBJ2-1; 9 bases line up with TRBD2. The trim removed 3 bases at V and 9 bases at J, leaving 9 bases unmatched. Germline assignment: CDR1 PRHDT and CDR2 FYEKMQ (reference sequence). CDR3 length equals 15 residues. The CDR3 DNA is TGTGCCAGCAGCTTCCCTGCGGGGGGGCGCGGTGAGCAGTTCTTC. Its translation: CASSFPAGGRGEQFF.

This chain joins TRBV7-2 and TRBJ2-6; the match to TRBD1 covers 9 bases. Unmatched junction bases numbered 9, after V lost 6 bases and J lost 3 bases. Germline loops: CDR1 SGHTA, CDR2 FQGNSA. CDR3 length: 17 amino acids. The CDR3 region has the DNA TGTGCCAGCAGGGGACAGGGAGGGTCTGGTGGGGCCAACGTCCTGACTTTC. Translating gives CASRGQGGSGGANVLTF.

The chain employs TRBV6-5 and TRBJ2-3; D gene ambiguous. The V end was cut by 6 bases, the J end by 0 bases, with 7 bases between. CDR3 size: 13 residues. CDR1 is MNHEY, CDR2 SVGAGI, per germline. DNA of the CDR3: TGTGCCAGCAGGACCGGGAGCACAGATACGCAGTATTTT. Its translation: CASRTGSTDTQYF.

The V call is TRBV7-3, the J call TRBJ2-6; TRBD1 matches 7 bases. This CDR3 comprises 18 residues. Germline-derived CDR1 and CDR2 are SGHTA and FQGTGA. The V gene end was trimmed by 5 bases and the J gene end by 0 bases; junction bases not matched to a gene: 10. The CDR3 region has the DNA TGTGCCAGCAGCCGTACCGGGACAGTAAACTCTGGGGCCAACGTCCTGACTTTC. Protein product: CASSRTGTVNSGANVLTF.